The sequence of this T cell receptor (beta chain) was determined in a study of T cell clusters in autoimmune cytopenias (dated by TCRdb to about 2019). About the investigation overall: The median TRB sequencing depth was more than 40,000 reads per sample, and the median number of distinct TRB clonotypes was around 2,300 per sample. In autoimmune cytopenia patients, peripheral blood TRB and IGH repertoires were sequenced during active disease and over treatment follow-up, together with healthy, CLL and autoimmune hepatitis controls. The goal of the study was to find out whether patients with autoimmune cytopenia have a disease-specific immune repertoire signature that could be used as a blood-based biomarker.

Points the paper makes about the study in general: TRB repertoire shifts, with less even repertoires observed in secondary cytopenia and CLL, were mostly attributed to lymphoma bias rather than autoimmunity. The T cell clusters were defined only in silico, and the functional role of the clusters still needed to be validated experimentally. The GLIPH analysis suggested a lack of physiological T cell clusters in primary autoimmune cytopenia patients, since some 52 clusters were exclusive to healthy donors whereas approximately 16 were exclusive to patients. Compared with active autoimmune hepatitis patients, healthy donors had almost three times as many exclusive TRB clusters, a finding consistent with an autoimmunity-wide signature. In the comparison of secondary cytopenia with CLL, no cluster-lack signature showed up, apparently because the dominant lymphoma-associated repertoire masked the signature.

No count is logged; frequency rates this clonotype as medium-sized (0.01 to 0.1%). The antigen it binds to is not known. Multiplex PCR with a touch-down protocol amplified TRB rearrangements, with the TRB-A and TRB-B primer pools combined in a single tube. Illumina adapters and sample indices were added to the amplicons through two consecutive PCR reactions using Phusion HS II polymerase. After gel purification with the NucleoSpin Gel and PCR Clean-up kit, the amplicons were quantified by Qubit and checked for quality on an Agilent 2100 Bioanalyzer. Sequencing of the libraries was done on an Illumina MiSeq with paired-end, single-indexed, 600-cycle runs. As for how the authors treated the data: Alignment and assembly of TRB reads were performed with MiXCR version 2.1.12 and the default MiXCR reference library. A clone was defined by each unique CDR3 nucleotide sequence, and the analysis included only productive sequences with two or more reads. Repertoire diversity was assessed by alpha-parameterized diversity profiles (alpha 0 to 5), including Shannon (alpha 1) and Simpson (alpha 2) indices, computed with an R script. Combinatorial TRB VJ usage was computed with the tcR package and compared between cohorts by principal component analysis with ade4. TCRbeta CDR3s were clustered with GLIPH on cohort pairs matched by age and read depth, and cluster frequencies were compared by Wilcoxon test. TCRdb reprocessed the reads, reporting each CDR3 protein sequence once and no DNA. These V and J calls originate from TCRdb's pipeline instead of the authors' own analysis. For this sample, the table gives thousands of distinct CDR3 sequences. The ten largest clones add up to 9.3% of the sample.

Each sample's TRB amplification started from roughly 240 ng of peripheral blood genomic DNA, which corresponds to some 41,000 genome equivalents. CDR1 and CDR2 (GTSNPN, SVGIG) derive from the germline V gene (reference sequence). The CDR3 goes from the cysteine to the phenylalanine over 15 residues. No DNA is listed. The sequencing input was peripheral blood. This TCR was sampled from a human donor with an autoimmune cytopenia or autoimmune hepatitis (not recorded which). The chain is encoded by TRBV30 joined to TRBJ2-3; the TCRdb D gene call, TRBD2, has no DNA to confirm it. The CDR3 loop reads CAWSVEGPGTDTQYF.